Sequencing of this T cell receptor beta chain was carried out in a study of cytomegalovirus exposure and HLA in healthy donors. PCR was performed using 60 Vbeta and 13 Jbeta primers. Method: immunoSEQ multiplex PCR; TCRdb's copy keeps in-frame clones and lacks some. Of about 130,000 clones listed, nearly 80% are singletons. V lost 3 bases and J 6 bases, leaving 11 bases between the germline ends. Germline V gene sequence: CDR1 SGHVS, CDR2 FNYEAQ. CDR3 length: 13 residues. The V gene is TRBV7-6, the J gene TRBJ1-1; a possible D gene is TRBD1 (6 bases). The TCR comes from a man aged 25-45 years in good health and CMV-seronegative. The sample consisted of PBMCs. CDR3 protein: CASSFNRVSEAFF. The CDR3 DNA reads as TGTGCCAGCAGCTTCAACAGGGTCTCTGAAGCTTTCTTT.